A single sample gave rise to the 5 T cell receptor beta chains below, sequenced in a study of patients and donors after allogeneic stem cell transplantation. One entry per CDR3 protein, called by TCRdb with MiXCR from the RT-PCR reads. The sample carries 150,000 to 200,000 distinct CDR3 sequences, 40% to 45% recorded once. The sequenced sample was blood, either unsorted or a sorted T cell fraction (not recorded which). The receptor source for this set is a human donor who was either an allogeneic HSCT recipient or a stem cell or donor lymphocyte infusion donor (not recorded which). It is not recorded whose cells these are; they may come from a transplant donor.

This sequence joins TRBV7-2 and TRBJ2-1; possible D gene TRBD1, 6 bases. CDR1 is SGHTA, CDR2 FQGNSA, per germline. V lost 4 bases and J lost 0, with 10 bases in between. The CDR3 length is 15 residues. CDR3 nucleotides: TGTGCCAGCAGCTCCGACAGGAGCTCCTACAATGAGCAGTTCTTC. Encoded protein: CASSSDRSSYNEQFF.

The V call is TRBV29-1, the J call TRBJ1-2; D might be TRBD1 (5 bases). This CDR3 has 11 amino acids. V gave up 2 bases and J gave up 5 bases, with 6 bases separating them. Germline CDR1 SQVTM, CDR2 ANQGSEA. The CDR3 bases are TGCAGCGTTGAATCAGGGTATGGCTACACCTTC. This encodes CSVESGYGYTF.

This clonotype was seen a single time. This rearrangement joins TRBV20-1 to TRBJ1-6; D gene unclear. The CDR3 covers 14 residues. The ends were cut back, 0 bases at V and 9 bases at J, with 12 bases in the middle. The germline V gene encodes CDR1 DFQATT and CDR2 SNEGSKA (reference sequence). CDR3 residues: CSARDGQGTSPLHF. The DNA of the CDR3 is TGCAGTGCTAGAGATGGGCAAGGTACTTCACCCCTCCACTTT.

The V and J genes are TRBV30 and TRBJ1-2; possibly TRBD1 for D (6 bases). V gave up 6 bases and J gave up 4 bases, with 24 bases separating them. Germline V lookup: CDR1 GTSNPN, CDR2 SVGIG (reference sequence). CDR3 length: 16 residues. The CDR3 bases are TGTGCCTGCCCCAGTCGCGGGGGGCCTAGGGGCTATGGCTACACCTTC. Translated, it gives CACPSRGGPRGYGYTF.

This rearrangement joins TRBV20-1 to TRBJ2-1; 9 nucleotides match TRBD2. J gave up 9 bases and V 2 bases, and 8 bases lay outside the gene matches. Germline V gene data show CDR1 as DFQATT and CDR2 as SNEGSKA (reference sequence). This CDR3 spans 14 amino acids. CDR3 residues: CSARKREVGSEQFF. For the CDR3, the DNA is TGCAGTGCTAGAAAGCGGGAGGTCGGTAGTGAGCAGTTCTTC.